A selection of T cell receptor beta chains follows, all from one sample in a study of T-cell memory formation after mild COVID-19. One entry per CDR3 protein results from TCRdb running MiXCR on the 5' RACE reads. The sample records some 600,000 distinct CDR3 sequences, 17% being singletons. The sequencing input was PBMCs or a T cell subset sorted from them (not recorded which). These receptors were obtained from an adult woman who had mild COVID-19 (a few samples of this study predate the infection). Cell type and time point are not known. Both conserved end residues are part of each CDR3. D genes are given only for firm matches. Not all rows give a size; the values are once, few, many and, for expanded clones, a class.

j_call clone_size d_call v_call cdr3_aa cdr3_nt
TRBJ2-1 - - TRBV7-2 CASSLRPLNYVHNEQFF TGTGCCAGCAGCTTACGCCCTCTTAACTACGTTCACAATGAGCAGTTCTTC
TRBJ1-2 few TRBD1 TRBV29-1 CSVEVNRGVYGYTF TGCAGCGTTGAGGTGAACAGGGGAGTCTATGGCTACACCTTC
TRBJ2-2 - - TRBV3-1 CASSQVQGPGELFF TGTGCCAGCAGCCAAGTTCAGGGCCCCGGGGAGCTGTTTTTT
TRBJ1-5 few - TRBV2 CASRRGGTNQPQHF TGTGCCAGCAGACGTGGGGGGACCAATCAGCCCCAGCATTTT
TRBJ2-7 - - TRBV20-1 CSAVSGEQYF TGCAGTGCAGTTTCCGGGGAGCAGTACTTC
TRBJ1-1 - TRBD1 TRBV18 CASSQQGSGNTEAFF TGTGCCAGCTCGCAACAGGGGTCTGGGAACACTGAAGCTTTCTTT
TRBJ2-7 many - TRBV7-2 CASSLEQGNEQYF TGTGCCAGCAGCCTGGAACAGGGTAACGAGCAGTACTTC
TRBJ2-4 - - TRBV11-3 CASRGELKKNIQYF TGTGCCAGCAGGGGGGAGTTAAAGAAAAACATTCAGTACTTC
TRBJ1-2 - - TRBV15 CATSKDQVDYGYTF TGTGCCACCAGCAAAGATCAGGTTGACTATGGCTACACCTTC
TRBJ2-3 - - TRBV5-6 CASSGGTAGDTQYF TGTGCCAGCAGCGGTGGGACAGCGGGAGATACGCAGTATTTT
TRBJ2-1 - TRBD2 TRBV6-5 CASSYRASGSVGAEQFF TGTGCCAGCAGTTATAGGGCTAGCGGGAGCGTAGGGGCTGAGCAGTTCTTC
TRBJ1-1 few TRBD1 TRBV19 CASSILGTGGSTEAFF TGTGCCAGTAGTATATTAGGGACAGGGGGTAGCACTGAAGCTTTCTTT
TRBJ1-2 - - TRBV6-5 CASSYHRDKGDGYTF TGTGCCAGCAGTTATCACCGGGACAAGGGGGATGGCTACACCTTC
TRBJ2-7 few TRBD2 TRBV12-3/TRBV12-4 CASSLAGAFYEQYF TGTGCCAGCTCCCTAGCGGGAGCATTCTACGAGCAGTACTTC
TRBJ2-7 few - TRBV6-2/TRBV6-3 CASAEQAPYYEQYF TGTGCCAGCGCGGAGCAGGCACCTTACTACGAGCAGTACTTC
TRBJ2-5 - TRBD1 TRBV12-3/TRBV12-4 CASSRRTGRETQYF TGTGCCAGCAGTCGCCGGACAGGGAGAGAGACCCAGTACTTC
TRBJ2-2 few TRBD2 TRBV4-3 CASSHPEATSGSWAGELFF TGCGCCAGCAGCCATCCCGAAGCGACTAGCGGGAGTTGGGCCGGGGAGCTGTTTTTT
TRBJ2-2 few - TRBV6-4 CASSERVWAGELFF TGTGCCAGCAGTGAGAGGGTATGGGCCGGGGAGCTGTTTTTT
TRBJ1-6 few - TRBV9 CASSVTNTGSSPLHF TGTGCCAGCAGCGTAACCAACACGGGGAGTTCACCCCTCCACTTT
TRBJ2-3 few - TRBV11-3 CASSLGLGPQADTQYF TGTGCCAGCAGCTTAGGGTTAGGACCCCAGGCAGATACGCAGTATTTT
TRBJ1-5 - - TRBV7-2 CASSTLRQPQHF TGTGCCAGCAGCACCCTCCGTCAGCCCCAGCATTTT
TRBJ2-3 few TRBD2 TRBV7-7 CASSSSLAADTQYF TGTGCCAGCAGCTCCTCCCTAGCGGCAGATACGCAGTATTTT
TRBJ2-2 - TRBD1 TRBV12-3/TRBV12-4 CASSPYRGENTGELFF TGTGCCAGCAGCCCCTACAGGGGCGAGAACACCGGGGAGCTGTTTTTT
TRBJ2-7 - TRBD2 TRBV5-1 CASSLTLAGGSEQYF TGCGCCAGCAGCTTGACCCTAGCGGGAGGGAGTGAGCAGTACTTC
TRBJ2-7 few - TRBV10-3 CAIRVGTKSPYEQYF TGTGCCATCAGGGTCGGGACAAAGTCCCCCTACGAGCAGTACTTC
TRBJ2-1 many - TRBV7-2 CASSLAQGSYNEQFF TGTGCCAGCAGCTTAGCCCAGGGGTCCTACAATGAGCAGTTCTTC
TRBJ2-1 - TRBD2 TRBV7-2 CASSSGLAAGNEQFF TGTGCCAGCAGCTCGGGACTAGCGGCTGGTAATGAGCAGTTCTTC
TRBJ1-2 - - TRBV7-2 CASIHPQVGSYGYTF TGTGCCAGCATCCACCCCCAGGTGGGGAGCTATGGCTACACCTTC
TRBJ2-5 - TRBD2 TRBV5-6 CASSLVVAGPQETQYF TGTGCCAGCAGCTTGGTAGTAGCGGGGCCACAAGAGACCCAGTACTTC
TRBJ2-7 few - TRBV5-8 CASSLPYGVGEQYF TGTGCCAGCAGCTTGCCGTACGGTGTGGGCGAGCAGTACTTC
TRBJ2-5 - - TRBV18 CASSRALQETQYF TGTGCCAGCTCACGGGCGCTCCAAGAGACCCAGTACTTC
TRBJ2-3 few - TRBV5-5 CASSLALNQDTQYF TGTGCCAGCAGCTTGGCGCTGAATCAAGATACGCAGTATTTT
TRBJ2-5 - - TRBV19 CASSEHQETQYF TGTGCCAGTAGTGAGCACCAAGAGACCCAGTACTTC